This T cell receptor beta chain is from a study of PD-1 blockade in classical Hodgkin lymphoma. Study-level findings and limits: Partial responders and progressors had significantly lower baseline TCR diversity. Baseline TCR diversity was reportedly lower in newly diagnosed patients than healthy donors. What drove the repertoire differences, possibly disease activity or prior therapy, has not been defined.

CDR1 and CDR2 (germline): SGHDN, FVKESK. The CDR3 consists of 17 residues. V dropped 2 bases and J dropped 3; count of bases not matched to a gene: 4. Worth noting for this clone: Its specificity is not known.

Each and every patient relapsed after autologous stem cell transplantation, and patients got differing brentuximab vedotin exposure. Assay: immunoSEQ multiplex PCR; the TCRdb copy retains only in-frame clones and omits some. The sample has approximately 51,000 clones; roughly 66% are singletons. The starting material was peripheral blood mononuclear cells (PBMCs), obtained before the second cycle of nivolumab. The chain carries TRBV14 and TRBJ2-6, with 10 bases matching TRBD1. This TCR came from a human donor with classical Hodgkin lymphoma. CDR3: CASSQIGTGVGANVLTF. CDR3 coding DNA: TGTGCCAGCAGCCAAATAGGGACAGGGGTTGGGGCCAACGTCCTGACTTTC.